Presented here are 13 T cell receptor beta chains from one specimen sequenced in a study of T cell responses to AZD1222 COVID-19 vaccine. Libraries were prepared by immunoSEQ multiplex PCR; TCRdb keeps only in-frame clonotypes and omits some of them. The sample holds around 110,000 clones, 90% seen once. Sequencing was performed on peripheral blood, taken on day 0 of AZD1222 vaccination. These receptors originate from an adult in good health.

The chain uses TRBV19 and TRBJ1-1; D unresolved. The V and J ends lost 2 bases and 5 bases respectively, with 12 bases between them. The CDR3 spans 14 residues. Germline V gives CDR1 LNHDA, CDR2 SQIVND (reference sequence). The CDR3 protein is CASSINRAGTEAFF. DNA of the CDR3: TGTGCCAGTAGTATAAACAGAGCGGGGACTGAAGCTTTCTTT.

The CDR3 here is CASRGQGFSGNTIYF. The CDR3 region has the DNA TGTGCCAGCAGAGGACAGGGATTCTCCGGAAACACCATATATTTT. J is TRBJ1-3 and V is TRBV7-9; TRBD1 agrees at 8 bases. Germline values: CDR1 SEHNR, CDR2 FQNEAQ (reference sequence). After removal of 6 bases from V and 4 bases from J, the junction contained 8 bases not matched to a gene. The length of the CDR3 is 15 residues.

This clone was recorded once. Other nucleotide sequences in the sample specify the same CDR3. The J gene is TRBJ2-7, the V gene TRBV18, with TRBD1 matching over 7 bases. The CDR3 is 12 residues long. Germline V gene sequence: CDR1 KGHSH, CDR2 LQKENI. With 4 bases clipped from V and 6 bases from J, the junction kept 3 bases outside the gene matches. The CDR3 DNA is TGTGCCAGCTCACGACAGGGCGGCGAGCAGTACTTC. As protein: CASSRQGGEQYF.

The chain recombines TRBV29-1 with TRBJ1-2; D ambiguous. The germline gives CDR1 SQVTM, CDR2 ANQGSEA. The CDR3 extends over 11 amino acids. V was shortened by 7 bases and J by 5 bases, with 11 bases between the two germline ends. The CDR3 coding sequence is TGCAGCGAAGAAGGCCCGTATGGCTACACCTTC. Its protein is CSEEGPYGYTF.

The genes are TRBV21-1 and TRBJ2-7; the table's D call of TRBD2 was not tested on the DNA. TRBV21-1 corresponds to a pseudogene. The CDR3 is made up of 15 amino acids. The CDR3 spells CASSSRTSGSLEQYF. The CDR3 region has the DNA TGTGCCAGCAGCTCCCGGACTAGCGGGAGCCTCGAGCAGTACTTC.

V gene TRBV2 combines with J gene TRBJ1-5; the D gene is possibly TRBD1 (5 bases). The V and J ends lost 7 bases and 4 bases respectively, with 14 bases between them. The length of the CDR3 is 14 residues. CDR1 and CDR2 (germline): SNHLY, FYNNEI. CDR3: CASKVGGGNQPQHF. The CDR3 bases are TGTGCCAGCAAGGTGGGCGGGGGAAATCAGCCCCAGCATTTT.

The rearrangement joins TRBV6-5 to TRBJ1-1; D might be TRBD1 (5 bases). Germline V gene lookup returns CDR1 MNHEY and CDR2 SVGAGI. The CDR3 length is 15 residues. V was trimmed by 5 bases and J by 1 base, leaving 14 bases between them. As DNA, the CDR3 is TGTGCCAGCAGTACGCACACCACAGGGAACACTGAAGCTTTCTTT. Translating it yields CASSTHTTGNTEAFF.

The chain uses TRBV10-3 and TRBJ1-1; TRBD1 matches at 7 bases. Germline loops: CDR1 ENHRY, CDR2 SYGVKD. V was clipped by 4 bases and J by 0 bases; unmatched bases: 8. The CDR3 covers 16 residues. CDR3 protein: CAISARDSIMNTEAFF. Written as DNA, the CDR3 is TGTGCCATCAGTGCTAGGGACAGTATCATGAACACTGAAGCTTTCTTT.

The J gene is TRBJ1-3, the V gene TRBV7-2, with D possibly being TRBD1 (6 bases). Deletions cut 5 bases from V and 3 bases from J, with 11 bases between. The CDR3 has 14 amino acids. Germline-derived CDR1 and CDR2 are SGHTA and FQGNSA. The CDR3 DNA reads TGTGCCAGCAGCCCGACAGGAGGTGGAAACACCATATATTTT. It encodes CASSPTGGGNTIYF.

The chain is built from TRBV5-5 and TRBJ1-5; no reliable D call. Per the germline V gene, CDR1 is SGHKS and CDR2 is YYEKEE (reference sequence). The CDR3 spans 15 residues. V was clipped by 3 bases and J by 1 base, with 11 bases between them. CDR3 nucleotide sequence: TGTGCCAGCAGCTCGACCCAAGGAAGCAATCAGCCCCAGCATTTT. Its translation is CASSSTQGSNQPQHF.

This chain links TRBV27 with TRBJ2-2, with D tentatively TRBD1 (5 bases). The length of the CDR3 is 13 residues. CDR1 MNHEY and CDR2 SMNVEV come from the germline V gene (reference sequence). Trimming pared 4 bases from V and 4 bases from J, leaving 7 bases between. CDR3 nucleotides: TGTGCCAGCAGTTGGGGCATCACCGGGGAGCTGTTTTTT. Translation: CASSWGITGELFF.

V and J are TRBV10-3 and TRBJ2-2; TRBD1 matches at 9 bases. This CDR3 is 16 amino acids long. Germline values: CDR1 ENHRY, CDR2 SYGVKD. With 4 bases clipped from V and 1 base from J, the junction kept 4 bases outside the gene matches. The CDR3 sequence is CAISGQGGKNTGELFF. CDR3 coding DNA: TGTGCCATCAGTGGACAGGGGGGAAAGAACACCGGGGAGCTGTTTTTT.

The chain couples TRBV7-2 to TRBJ1-5; D is possibly TRBD1 (5 bases). V was pared by 5 bases and J by 4 bases, with 12 bases between. The CDR3 runs to 14 residues. CDR1 and CDR2 from the germline V gene are SGHTA and FQGNSA. The CDR3 region is CASSPGNQNQPQHF. The CDR3, as DNA: TGTGCCAGCAGCCCAGGGAACCAAAATCAGCCCCAGCATTTT.